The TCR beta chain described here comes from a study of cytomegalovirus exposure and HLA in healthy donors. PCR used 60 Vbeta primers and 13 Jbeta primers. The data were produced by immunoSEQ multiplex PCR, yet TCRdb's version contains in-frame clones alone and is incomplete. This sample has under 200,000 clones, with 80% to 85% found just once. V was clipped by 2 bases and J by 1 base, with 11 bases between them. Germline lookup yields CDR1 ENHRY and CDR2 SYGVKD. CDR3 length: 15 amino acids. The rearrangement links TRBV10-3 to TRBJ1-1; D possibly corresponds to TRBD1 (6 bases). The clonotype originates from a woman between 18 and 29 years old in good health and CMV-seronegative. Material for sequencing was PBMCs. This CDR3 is CAISEQGLGNTEAFF. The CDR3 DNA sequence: TGTGCCATCAGTGAGCAGGGGCTGGGGAACACTGAAGCTTTCTTT.